The clone carrying this T cell receptor beta chain was picked up many times. Investigators took 9.5 to 10 milliliters of peripheral blood from every donor. Alongside a J-beta primer mix, a sample-barcoded 5' primer served in a second PCR lasting 7 to 11 cycles. A single record per CDR3 protein comes from TCRdb applying MiXCR to the 5' RACE reads. The table shows 600,000 to 850,000 distinct CDR3 sequences, with roughly 41% occurring only once. These data originate in a study of blood T cells in healthy people across ages. V was pared by 2 bases and J by 7 bases, with 15 bases between. CDR3 length: 13 residues. CDR1 is SQVTM and CDR2 is ANQGSEA in the germline V gene.

The gene calls are TRBV29-1 and TRBJ2-7; D is perhaps TRBD2 (7 bases). The receptor was isolated from a woman aged 60-75 years in good health. The sample comprised blood. CDR3 loop: CSVEMGGRWEQYF. As DNA, the CDR3 is TGCAGCGTTGAAATGGGGGGGCGCTGGGAGCAGTACTTC.